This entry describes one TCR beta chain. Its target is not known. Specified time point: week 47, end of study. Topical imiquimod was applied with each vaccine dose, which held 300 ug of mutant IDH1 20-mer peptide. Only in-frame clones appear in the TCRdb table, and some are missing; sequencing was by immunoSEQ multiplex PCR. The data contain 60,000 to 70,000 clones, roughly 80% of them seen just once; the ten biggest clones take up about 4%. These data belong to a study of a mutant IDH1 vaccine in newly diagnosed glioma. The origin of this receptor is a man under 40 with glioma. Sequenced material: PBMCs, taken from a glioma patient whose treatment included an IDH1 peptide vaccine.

CDR3 region: CASTLGRGTTEAFF. DNA of the CDR3: TGTGCCAGCACCCTCGGTAGGGGGACAACTGAAGCTTTCTTT. The rearrangement uses TRBV6-5 and TRBJ1-1; TRBD1 might be the D (6 bases). The germline V gene has CDR1 MNHEY and CDR2 SVGAGI. V was shortened by 7 bases and J by 5 bases, with 17 bases between the two germline ends. The CDR3 loop spans 14 amino acids.